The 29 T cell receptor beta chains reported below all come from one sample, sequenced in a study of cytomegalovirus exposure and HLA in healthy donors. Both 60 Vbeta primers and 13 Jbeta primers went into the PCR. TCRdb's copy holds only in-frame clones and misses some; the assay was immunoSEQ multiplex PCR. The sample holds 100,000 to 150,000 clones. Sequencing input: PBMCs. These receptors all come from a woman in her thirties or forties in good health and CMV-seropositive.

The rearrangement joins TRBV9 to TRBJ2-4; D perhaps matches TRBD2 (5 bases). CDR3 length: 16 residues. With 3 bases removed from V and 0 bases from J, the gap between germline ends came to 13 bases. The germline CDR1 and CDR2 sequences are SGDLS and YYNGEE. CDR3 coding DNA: TGTGCCAGCAGCGCCGGAGGACTTATAGCCAAAAACATTCAGTACTTC. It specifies CASSAGGLIAKNIQYF.

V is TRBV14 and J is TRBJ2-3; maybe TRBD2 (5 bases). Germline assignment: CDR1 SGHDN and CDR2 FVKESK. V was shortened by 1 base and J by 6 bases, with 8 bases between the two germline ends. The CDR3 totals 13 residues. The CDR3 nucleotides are TGTGCCAGCAGCCAAGCTGGGGAGGATACGCAGTATTTT. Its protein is CASSQAGEDTQYF.

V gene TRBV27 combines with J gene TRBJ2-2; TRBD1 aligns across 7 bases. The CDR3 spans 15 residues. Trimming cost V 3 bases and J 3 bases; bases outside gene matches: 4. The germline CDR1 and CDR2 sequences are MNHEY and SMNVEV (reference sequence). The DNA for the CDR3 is TGTGCCAGCAGTTTCTTGACAGGGCACACCGGGGAGCTGTTTTTT. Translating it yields CASSFLTGHTGELFF.

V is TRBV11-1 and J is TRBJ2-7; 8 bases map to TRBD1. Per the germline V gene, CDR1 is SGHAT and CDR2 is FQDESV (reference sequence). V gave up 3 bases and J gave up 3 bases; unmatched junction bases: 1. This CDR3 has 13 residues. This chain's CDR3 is CASSFGQGYEQYF. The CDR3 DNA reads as TGTGCCAGCAGCTTTGGACAGGGCTACGAGCAGTACTTC.

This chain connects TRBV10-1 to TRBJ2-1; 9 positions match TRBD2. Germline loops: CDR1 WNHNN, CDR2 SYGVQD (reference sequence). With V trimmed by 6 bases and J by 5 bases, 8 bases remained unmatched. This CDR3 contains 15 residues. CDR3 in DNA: TGCGCCAGCAGCCTTAGCGGGAGCTATGACAATGAGCAGTTCTTC. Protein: CASSLSGSYDNEQFF.

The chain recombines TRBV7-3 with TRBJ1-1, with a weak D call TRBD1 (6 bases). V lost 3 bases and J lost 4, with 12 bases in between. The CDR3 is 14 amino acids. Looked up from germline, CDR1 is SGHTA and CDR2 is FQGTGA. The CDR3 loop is CASSFGTLSTEAFF. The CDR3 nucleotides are TGTGCCAGCAGCTTCGGGACACTCAGCACTGAAGCTTTCTTT.

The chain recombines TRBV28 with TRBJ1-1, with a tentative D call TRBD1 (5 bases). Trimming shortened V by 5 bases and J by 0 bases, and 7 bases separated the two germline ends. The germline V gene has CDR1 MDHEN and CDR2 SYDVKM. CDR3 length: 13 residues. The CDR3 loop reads CASSPGMNTEAFF. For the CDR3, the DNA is TGTGCCAGCAGTCCAGGGATGAACACTGAAGCTTTCTTT.

The CDR3 nucleotides are TGTGCCAGCAGCGTCCGGGACAGGGGTAACTATGGCTACACCTTC. Translating it yields CASSVRDRGNYGYTF. The chain has TRBV9 and TRBJ1-2; the match to TRBD1 covers 10 bases. Germline loops: CDR1 SGDLS, CDR2 YYNGEE. This CDR3 is built from 15 residues. The junction had 2 bases not matched to a gene; V was cut back by 2 bases and J by 1 base.

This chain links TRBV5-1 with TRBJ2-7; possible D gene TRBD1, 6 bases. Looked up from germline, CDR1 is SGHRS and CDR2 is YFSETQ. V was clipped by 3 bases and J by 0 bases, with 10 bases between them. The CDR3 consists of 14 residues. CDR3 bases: TGCGCCAGCAGCTGGGGGCCGGGCTCCTACGAGCAGTACTTC. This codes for CASSWGPGSYEQYF.

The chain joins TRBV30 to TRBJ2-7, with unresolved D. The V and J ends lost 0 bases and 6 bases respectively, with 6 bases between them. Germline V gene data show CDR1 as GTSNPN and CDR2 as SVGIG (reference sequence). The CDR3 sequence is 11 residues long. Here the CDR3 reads CAWSVLTEQYF. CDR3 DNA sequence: TGTGCCTGGAGTGTACTAACCGAGCAGTACTTC.

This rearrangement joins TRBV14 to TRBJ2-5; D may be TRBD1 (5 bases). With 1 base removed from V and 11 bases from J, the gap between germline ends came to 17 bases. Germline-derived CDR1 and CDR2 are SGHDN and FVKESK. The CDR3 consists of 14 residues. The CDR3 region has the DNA TGTGCCAGCAGCCAAGTAGGGGTCCTTTCTGAGCAGTACTTC. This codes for CASSQVGVLSEQYF.

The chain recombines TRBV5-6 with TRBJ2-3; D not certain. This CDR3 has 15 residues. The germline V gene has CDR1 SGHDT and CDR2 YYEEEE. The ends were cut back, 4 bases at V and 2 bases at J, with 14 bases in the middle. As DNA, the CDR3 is TGTGCCAGCAGCGATCTAGTGTTGGTCACAGATACGCAGTATTTT. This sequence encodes CASSDLVLVTDTQYF.

CDR3 residues: CASSQERAVEQFF. For the CDR3, the DNA is TGTGCCAGCAGCCAAGAAAGAGCGGTTGAGCAGTTCTTC. This rearrangement joins TRBV4-2 to TRBJ2-1; perhaps TRBD2 as D (5 bases). The CDR3 consists of 13 residues. The V and J ends lost 0 bases and 9 bases respectively, with 9 bases between them. Looked up from germline, CDR1 is LGHNA and CDR2 is YNFKEQ.

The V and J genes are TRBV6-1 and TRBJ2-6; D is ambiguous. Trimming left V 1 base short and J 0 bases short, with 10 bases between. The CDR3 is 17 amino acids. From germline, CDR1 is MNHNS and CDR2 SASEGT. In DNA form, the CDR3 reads TGTGCCAGCAGTGAAGGGAGACGGGTCTCTGGGGCCAACGTCCTGACTTTC. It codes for CASSEGRRVSGANVLTF.

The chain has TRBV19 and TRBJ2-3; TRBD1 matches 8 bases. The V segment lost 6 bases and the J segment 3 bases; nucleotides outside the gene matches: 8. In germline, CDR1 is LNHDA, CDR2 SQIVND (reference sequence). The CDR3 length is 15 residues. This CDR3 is CASSGTGGLTDTQYF. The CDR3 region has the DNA TGTGCCAGTAGCGGGACAGGAGGGTTGACAGATACGCAGTATTTT.

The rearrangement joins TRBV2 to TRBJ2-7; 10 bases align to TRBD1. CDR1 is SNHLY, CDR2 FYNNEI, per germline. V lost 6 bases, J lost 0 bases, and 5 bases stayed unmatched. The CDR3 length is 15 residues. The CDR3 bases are TGTGCCAGCAGGGGACAGGGGACGAGCTCCTACGAGCAGTACTTC. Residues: CASRGQGTSSYEQYF.

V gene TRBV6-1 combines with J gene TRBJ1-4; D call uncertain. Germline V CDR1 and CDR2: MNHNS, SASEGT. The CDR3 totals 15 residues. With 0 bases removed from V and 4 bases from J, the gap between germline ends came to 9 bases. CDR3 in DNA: TGTGCCAGCAGTGAAGCCCCAATGAGTAATGAAAAACTGTTTTTT. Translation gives CASSEAPMSNEKLFF.

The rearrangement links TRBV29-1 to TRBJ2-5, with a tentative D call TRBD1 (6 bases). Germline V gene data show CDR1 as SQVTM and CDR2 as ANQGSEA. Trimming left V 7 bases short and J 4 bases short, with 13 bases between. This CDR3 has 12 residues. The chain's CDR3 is CSGTGLGETQYF. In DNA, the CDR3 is TGCAGCGGAACAGGGTTAGGAGAGACCCAGTACTTC.

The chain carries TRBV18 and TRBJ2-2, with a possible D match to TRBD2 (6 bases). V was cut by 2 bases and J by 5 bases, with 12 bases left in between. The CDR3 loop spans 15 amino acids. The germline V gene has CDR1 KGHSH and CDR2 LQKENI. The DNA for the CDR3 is TGTGCCAGCTCACCAAGGAGGGCTGATACCGGGGAGCTGTTTTTT. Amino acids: CASSPRRADTGELFF.

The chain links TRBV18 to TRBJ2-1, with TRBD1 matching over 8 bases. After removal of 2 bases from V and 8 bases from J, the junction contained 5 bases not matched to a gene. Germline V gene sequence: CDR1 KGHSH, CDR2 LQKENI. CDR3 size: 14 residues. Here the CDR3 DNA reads TGTGCCAGCTCACCAAGGACAGGGAATTATGAGCAGTTCTTC. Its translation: CASSPRTGNYEQFF.

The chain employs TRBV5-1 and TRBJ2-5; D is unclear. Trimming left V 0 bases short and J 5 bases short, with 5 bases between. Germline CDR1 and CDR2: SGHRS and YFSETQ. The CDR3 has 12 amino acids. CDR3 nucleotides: TGCGCCAGCAGCTTGGCCATGGAGACCCAGTACTTC. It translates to CASSLAMETQYF.

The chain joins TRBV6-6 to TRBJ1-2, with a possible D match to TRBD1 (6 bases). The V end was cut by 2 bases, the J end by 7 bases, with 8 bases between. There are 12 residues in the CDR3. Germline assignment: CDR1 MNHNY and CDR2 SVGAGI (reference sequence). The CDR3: CASSYTDSGYTF. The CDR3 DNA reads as TGTGCCAGCAGTTACACGGACAGTGGCTACACCTTC.

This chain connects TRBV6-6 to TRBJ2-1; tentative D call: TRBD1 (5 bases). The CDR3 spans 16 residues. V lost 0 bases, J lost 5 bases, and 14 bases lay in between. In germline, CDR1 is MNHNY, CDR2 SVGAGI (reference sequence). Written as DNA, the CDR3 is TGTGCCAGCAGTTACTCGGGGCAGGTGGAGCACAATGAGCAGTTCTTC. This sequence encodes CASSYSGQVEHNEQFF.

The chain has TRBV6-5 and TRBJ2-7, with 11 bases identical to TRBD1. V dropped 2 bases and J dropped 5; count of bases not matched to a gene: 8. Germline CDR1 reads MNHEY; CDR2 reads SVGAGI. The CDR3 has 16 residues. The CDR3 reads CASSYRGQGVSDEQYF. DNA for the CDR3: TGTGCCAGCAGTTACCGGGGACAGGGGGTGTCTGACGAGCAGTACTTC.

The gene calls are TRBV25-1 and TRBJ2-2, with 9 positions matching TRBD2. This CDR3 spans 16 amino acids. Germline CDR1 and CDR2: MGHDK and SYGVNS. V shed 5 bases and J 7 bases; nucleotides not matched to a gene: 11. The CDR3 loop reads CASSSLSGTSSGELFF. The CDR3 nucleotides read TGTGCCAGCAGTTCCCTCTCCGGGACTAGCAGCGGGGAGCTGTTTTTT.

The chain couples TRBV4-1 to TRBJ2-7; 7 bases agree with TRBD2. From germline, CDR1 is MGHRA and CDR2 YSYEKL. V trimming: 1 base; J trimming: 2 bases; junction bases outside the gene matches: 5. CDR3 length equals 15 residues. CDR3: CASSQVSAGTYEQYF. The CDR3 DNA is TGCGCCAGCAGCCAAGTCTCAGCGGGAACCTACGAGCAGTACTTC.

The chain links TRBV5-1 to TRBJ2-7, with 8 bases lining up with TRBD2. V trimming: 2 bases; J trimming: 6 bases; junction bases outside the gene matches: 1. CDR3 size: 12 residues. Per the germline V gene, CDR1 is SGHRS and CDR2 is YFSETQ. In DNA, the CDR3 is TGCGCCAGCAGCTTAGCGGGAGCCGAGCAGTACTTC. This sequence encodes CASSLAGAEQYF.

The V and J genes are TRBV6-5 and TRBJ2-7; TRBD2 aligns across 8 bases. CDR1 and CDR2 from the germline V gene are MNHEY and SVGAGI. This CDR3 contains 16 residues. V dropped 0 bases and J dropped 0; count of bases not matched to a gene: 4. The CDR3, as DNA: TGTGCCAGCAGTTACTCGGCCAGCGGGAGCTCCTACGAGCAGTACTTC. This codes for CASSYSASGSSYEQYF.

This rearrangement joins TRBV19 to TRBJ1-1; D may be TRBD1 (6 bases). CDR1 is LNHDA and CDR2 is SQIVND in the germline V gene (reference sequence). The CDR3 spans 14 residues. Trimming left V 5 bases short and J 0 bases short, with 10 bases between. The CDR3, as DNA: TGTGCCAGTAGTTTGGACAGCATGAACACTGAAGCTTTCTTT. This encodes CASSLDSMNTEAFF. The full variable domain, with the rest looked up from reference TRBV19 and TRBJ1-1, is DGGITQSPKYLFRKEGQNVTLSCEQNLNHDAMYWYRQDPGQGLRLIYYSQIVNDFQKGDIAEGYSVSREKKESFPLTVTSAQKNPTAFYLCASSLDSMNTEAFFGQGTRLTVV.